These 27 T cell receptor beta chains share one sample of origin, sequenced in a study of OX40 agonist ivuxolimab in advanced cancers. Assay used: immunoSEQ multiplex PCR; TCRdb lists only in-frame clones, some missing. Of 55,000 to 65,000 clones in the sample, about 90% were seen once. The sequencing used CD4+ or CD8+ T cells sorted from blood, collected in a trial of the OX40 agonist ivuxolimab. The receptors here all came from an adult with an advanced solid tumor such as melanoma, head and neck, liver or kidney cancer.

The CDR3 DNA reads as TGTGCCAGCAGCACTACAGGGTTTACTCTCTATGGCTACACCTTC. Protein: CASSTTGFTLYGYTF. The gene calls are TRBV28 and TRBJ1-2; D is perhaps TRBD1 (6 bases). Germline V lookup: CDR1 MDHEN, CDR2 SYDVKM. This CDR3 contains 15 residues. The V gene lost 6 bases and the J gene lost 4 bases, with 18 bases spanning the gap.

This clone was recorded once. The J gene is TRBJ1-1, the V gene TRBV2; D not certain. CDR3 length equals 16 residues. Trimming cost V 4 bases and J 4 bases, with 19 bases left between them. Germline V gene data show CDR1 as SNHLY and CDR2 as FYNNEI. The CDR3, as DNA: TGTGCCAGCAGTGTTCCTCCCCCTGGGTCGGGCACTGAAGCTTTCTTT. This gives the protein CASSVPPPGSGTEAFF.

This chain uses TRBV6-5 with TRBJ1-2; tentative D call: TRBD1 (5 bases). Per the germline V gene, CDR1 is MNHEY and CDR2 is SVGAGI. Trimming removed 3 bases from V and 8 bases from J, with 13 bases in between. CDR3 size: 13 residues. CDR3 region: CASSYGQGEGYTF. The CDR3 nucleotides are TGTGCCAGCAGTTATGGGCAGGGTGAGGGCTACACCTTC.

The rearrangement links TRBV7-8 to TRBJ2-2; tentative D call: TRBD2 (7 bases). V was clipped by 1 base and J by 3 bases, with 15 bases between them. CDR1 is SGHVS and CDR2 is FQNEAQ in the germline V gene. The CDR3 totals 17 residues. Here the CDR3 reads CASSLVGRGLYTGELFF. CDR3 sequence (DNA): TGTGCCAGCAGCTTAGTGGGGCGGGGGCTTTACACCGGGGAGCTGTTTTTT.

Here the CDR3 DNA reads TGTGCCACCAGCAGAGGTCCTAGCGGGAGTTACGAGCAGTACGTC. It yields the protein CATSRGPSGSYEQYV. V is TRBV15 and J is TRBJ2-7, with 10 bases matching TRBD2. The V segment lost 1 base and the J segment 4 bases; nucleotides outside the gene matches: 4. The CDR3 has 15 amino acids. Germline CDR1 reads LNHNV; CDR2 reads YYDKDF (reference sequence).

The chain carries TRBV6-5 and TRBJ1-5, with D perhaps TRBD1 (6 bases). The CDR3 length is 14 residues. The germline CDR1 and CDR2 sequences are MNHEY and SVGAGI. Trimming stripped 6 bases from V and 11 bases from J, with 20 bases between. As DNA, the CDR3 is TGTGCCAGCAGCTCCGACTACAGGGAAGGGTCCCAGCATTTT. Protein: CASSSDYREGSQHF.

This clone was observed a single time. The chain is built from TRBV4-1 and TRBJ1-2; D may be TRBD1 (6 bases). V gave up 0 bases and J gave up 4 bases, with 12 bases separating them. Looked up from germline, CDR1 is MGHRA and CDR2 is YSYEKL. This CDR3 region has 15 residues. CDR3 protein: CASSQDRTGIYGYTF. The CDR3 coding sequence is TGCGCCAGCAGCCAAGATCGTACAGGGATCTATGGCTACACCTTC.

This chain joins TRBV6-5 and TRBJ2-1; TRBD2 matches 8 bases. The germline CDR1 and CDR2 sequences are MNHEY and SVGAGI. This CDR3 is built from 11 residues. With V trimmed by 10 bases and J by 6 bases, 2 bases remained unmatched. The CDR3 nucleotides read TGTGCCACGGGACTAGTCAATGAGCAGTTCTTC. Protein product: CATGLVNEQFF.

This clone has a single count. The gene calls are TRBV30 and TRBJ2-7; possibly TRBD1 or TRBD2 for D (5 bases each). Germline V gene sequence: CDR1 GTSNPN, CDR2 SVGIG (reference sequence). The V and J ends lost 1 base and 7 bases respectively, with 17 bases between them. The CDR3 runs 14 residues. CDR3 in DNA: TGTGCCTGGAGTGGCGTTCCAGGGACCGGGGAGCAGTACTTC. The encoded protein is CAWSGVPGTGEQYF.

The count of this clone is one. The chain carries TRBV19 and TRBJ2-7; tentatively, D is TRBD2 (6 bases). The CDR3 is 14 amino acids. Trimming pared 3 bases from V and 7 bases from J, leaving 16 bases between. CDR1 is LNHDA, CDR2 SQIVND, per germline (reference sequence). The CDR3 nucleotides are TGTGCCAGTAGTATGGGACTGGGAACGGGAGAGCAGTACGTC. Translation: CASSMGLGTGEQYV.

CDR3 bases: TGCGCCAGCAGTGAGTCGGTGGCCGACTTCGGAAACACCATATATTTT. It is translated as CASSESVADFGNTIYF. The chain is built from TRBV10-2 and TRBJ1-3, with D hard to call. The CDR3 is 16 amino acids. Looked up from germline, CDR1 is WSHSY and CDR2 is SAAADI. Deletions cut 0 bases from V and 4 bases from J, with 13 bases between.

This clone was observed once. The chain carries TRBV28 and TRBJ1-1; possibly TRBD1 for D (5 bases). Germline CDR1 is MDHEN and CDR2 is SYDVKM. V lost 3 bases to trimming and J lost 7 bases, with 12 bases between them. The CDR3 spans 13 residues. CDR3 amino acids: CASSFSGSREAFF. In DNA, the CDR3 is TGTGCCAGCAGTTTTTCAGGGAGCCGTGAAGCTTTCTTT. Looking up the rest from reference TRBV28 and TRBJ1-1 gives the full variable domain: DVKVTQSSRYLVKRTGEKVFLECVQDMDHENMFWYRQDPGLGLRLIYFSYDVKMKEKGDIPEGYSVSREKKERFSLILESASTNQTSMYLCASSFSGSREAFFGQGTRLTVV.

The CDR3 sequence is CASSQERDGGRYSGNTIYF. The CDR3 DNA is TGTGCCAGCAGCCAAGAGAGGGATGGAGGCAGGTACTCTGGAAACACCATATATTTT. This rearrangement joins TRBV14 to TRBJ1-3; D not certain. Trimming stripped 0 bases from V and 0 bases from J, with 18 bases between. This CDR3 spans 19 amino acids. The germline gives CDR1 SGHDN, CDR2 FVKESK.

This chain uses TRBV30 with TRBJ2-5; possibly TRBD2 for D (6 bases). Trimming left V 4 bases short and J 5 bases short, with 17 bases between. The germline V gene has CDR1 GTSNPN and CDR2 SVGIG (reference sequence). This CDR3 is 14 amino acids long. This CDR3 is CAWNSGSGYETQYF. In DNA form, the CDR3 reads TGTGCCTGGAACAGTGGGAGCGGGTATGAGACCCAGTACTTC. The whole variable domain, remainder taken from reference TRBV30 and TRBJ2-5, is SQTIHQWPATLVQPVGSPLSLECTVEGTSNPNLYWYRQAAGRGLQLLFYSVGIGQISSEVPQNLSASRPQDRQFILSSKKLLLSDSGFYLCAWNSGSGYETQYFGPGTRLLVL.

The chain is built from TRBV10-2 and TRBJ2-1, with 7 bases lining up with TRBD1. Germline V gives CDR1 WSHSY, CDR2 SAAADI. V lost 4 bases, J lost 7 bases, and 4 bases stayed unmatched. The CDR3 is 13 residues long. The CDR3 nucleotides are TGCGCCAGCAGTGTGGGACAGTCGAATGAGCAGTTCTTC. Protein sequence: CASSVGQSNEQFF.

This chain connects TRBV19 to TRBJ2-3; D might be TRBD2 (5 bases). CDR1 LNHDA and CDR2 SQIVND come from the germline V gene (reference sequence). CDR3 size: 16 residues. The V end was cut by 1 base, the J end by 4 bases, with 15 bases between. This CDR3 is CASSIVYEGLPDTQYF. The CDR3 region has the DNA TGTGCCAGTAGTATAGTCTACGAGGGCCTCCCAGATACGCAGTATTTT.

V usage is TRBV19 and J usage is TRBJ2-5; D unclear. CDR1 and CDR2 (germline): LNHDA, SQIVND (reference sequence). The CDR3 covers 14 residues. The V and J ends lost 2 bases and 5 bases respectively, with 12 bases between them. The CDR3 spells CASSITEEAETQYF. The CDR3 region has the DNA TGTGCCAGTAGTATAACCGAAGAGGCCGAGACCCAGTACTTC.

V usage is TRBV30 and J usage is TRBJ2-7; perhaps TRBD1 as D (6 bases). CDR1 is GTSNPN and CDR2 is SVGIG in the germline V gene (reference sequence). V lost 5 bases to trimming and J lost 3 bases, with 14 bases between them. The CDR3 runs to 13 residues. In DNA, the CDR3 is TGTGCCTGGGGAAGGGACACCTACTACGAGCAGTACTTC. Its translation: CAWGRDTYYEQYF.

Notes on this clone: One junction end disagrees with the germline gene, perhaps due to a read error. The chain carries TRBV6-5 and TRBJ2-3, with 11 bases aligning to TRBD2. The CDR3 is 16 amino acids. CDR1 is MNHEY, CDR2 SVGAGI, per germline. The CDR3 region is CASRYLAGGSTDTQYF. The CDR3 nucleotides are TGTGCCAGCAGATACTTAGCGGGAGGGAGCACAGATACGCAGTATTTT.

The chain combines TRBV25-1 with TRBJ1-2; D gene uncertain. Trimming removed 3 bases at V and 7 bases at J, with 9 bases between. The length of the CDR3 is 12 residues. Germline V CDR1 and CDR2: MGHDK, SYGVNS. This CDR3 reads CASSEGVGGYTF. As DNA, the CDR3 is TGTGCCAGCAGTGAGGGAGTCGGTGGCTACACCTTC.

V is TRBV5-1 and J is TRBJ2-3; D is unclear. The CDR3 loop spans 14 amino acids. CDR1 and CDR2 (germline): SGHRS, YFSETQ. The V and J ends lost 4 bases and 2 bases respectively, with 11 bases between them. CDR3 nucleotide sequence: TGCGCCAGCAGCCCCCCCGACCCCACAGATACGCAGTATTTT. Its translation is CASSPPDPTDTQYF.

The genes are TRBV21-1 and TRBJ1-1. TRBV21-1 counts as a pseudogene. CDR3 length equals 16 residues. In DNA, the CDR3 is TGTGCCAGCAGCAAAGAACCATCTGGGTTAAACACTGAAGCTTTCTTT. Its protein is CASSKEPSGLNTEAFF.

The chain couples TRBV27 to TRBJ1-6; D gene uncertain. The germline V and J ends were trimmed by 4 bases and 1 base, with 11 bases remaining between them. CDR1 and CDR2 from the germline V gene are MNHEY and SMNVEV (reference sequence). CDR3 length equals 16 residues. CDR3 residues: CASSSHRESYNSPLHF. The DNA for the CDR3 is TGTGCCAGCAGTTCCCACCGGGAGTCCTATAATTCACCCCTCCACTTT.

This clone was counted a few times. V and J are TRBV11-2 and TRBJ1-1; D is uncertain. V was shortened by 5 bases and J by 4 bases, with 5 bases between the two germline ends. The CDR3 runs to 11 residues. Germline V lookup: CDR1 SGHAT, CDR2 FQNNGV. The CDR3 DNA reads TGTGCCAGCAGCCTAATCACTGAAGCTTTCTTT. This gives the protein CASSLITEAFF.

This clone has a single count. The CDR3: CASSLGAREQYV. Here the CDR3 DNA reads TGTGCCAGCAGCTTAGGAGCCAGGGAGCAGTACGTC. V is TRBV7-8 and J is TRBJ2-7; D unresolved. This CDR3 comprises 12 residues. With 1 base removed from V and 7 bases from J, the gap between germline ends came to 8 bases. Germline V CDR1 and CDR2: SGHVS, FQNEAQ.

V gene TRBV30 combines with J gene TRBJ1-5, with 8 bases fitting TRBD1. The CDR3 totals 15 residues. Germline loops: CDR1 GTSNPN, CDR2 SVGIG (reference sequence). V was pared by 1 base and J by 5 bases, with 7 bases of the junction left unmatched. The CDR3 spells CAWSGVGQGYQPQHF. The CDR3 DNA reads as TGTGCCTGGAGTGGAGTAGGACAGGGTTATCAGCCCCAGCATTTT.

J is TRBJ2-5 and V is TRBV7-9, with 9 bases matching TRBD2. CDR1 is SEHNR, CDR2 FQNEAQ, per germline (reference sequence). This CDR3 spans 15 amino acids. Trimming cost V 5 bases and J 5 bases; bases outside gene matches: 9. The CDR3 DNA is TGTGCCAGCAGCCAGCCCCCGGGACTAGCCGAGACCCAGTACTTC. Encoded protein: CASSQPPGLAETQYF.